Below, 2 T cell receptor beta chains from the same sample are listed, as sequenced in a study of CD8 T cells in ankylosing spondylitis. Study-level points and caveats: For ankylosing spondylitis blood, a TCR beta motif of fewer than 10 highly homologous variants appeared characteristic.

No antigens are known for them. MiXCR, applied by TCRdb to the 5' RACE reads, yields one record per CDR3 protein. The profile shows 75,000 to 95,000 distinct CDR3 sequences, approximately 9.6% of them singletons. Source material: blood, either unsorted or a sorted T cell fraction (not recorded which). The source of these receptors is a male donor with ankylosing spondylitis.

This clonotype was counted only a few times. The CDR3 here is CASSRQMAPYNEQFF. CDR3 nucleotide sequence: TGTGCCAGCAGTCGCCAGATGGCCCCATACAATGAGCAGTTCTTC. V and J are TRBV27 and TRBJ2-1; no definite D call. Trimming pared 5 bases from V and 4 bases from J, leaving 15 bases between. Germline loops: CDR1 MNHEY, CDR2 SMNVEV (reference sequence). The length of the CDR3 is 15 residues.

This clonotype was picked up a small number of times. The chain uses TRBV5-1 and TRBJ2-7; D uncertain. CDR1 SGHRS and CDR2 YFSETQ come from the germline V gene. The V end lost 1 base, the J end lost 2 bases, and 7 bases lay between the germline ends. The CDR3 has 13 residues. CDR3 protein: CASSLKETYEQYF. The CDR3 region has the DNA TGCGCCAGCAGCTTGAAAGAAACCTACGAGCAGTACTTC.